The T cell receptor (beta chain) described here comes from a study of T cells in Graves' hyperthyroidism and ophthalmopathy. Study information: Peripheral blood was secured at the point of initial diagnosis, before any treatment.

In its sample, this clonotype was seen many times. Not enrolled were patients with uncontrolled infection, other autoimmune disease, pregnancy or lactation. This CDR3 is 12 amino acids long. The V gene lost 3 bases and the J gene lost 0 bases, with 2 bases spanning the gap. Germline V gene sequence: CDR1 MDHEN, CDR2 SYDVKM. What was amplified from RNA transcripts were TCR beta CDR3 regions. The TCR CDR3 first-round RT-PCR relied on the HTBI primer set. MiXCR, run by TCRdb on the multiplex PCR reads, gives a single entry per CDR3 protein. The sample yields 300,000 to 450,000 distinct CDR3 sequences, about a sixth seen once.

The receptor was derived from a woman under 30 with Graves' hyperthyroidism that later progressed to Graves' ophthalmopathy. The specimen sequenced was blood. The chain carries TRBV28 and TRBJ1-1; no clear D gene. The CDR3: CASSFLNTEAFF. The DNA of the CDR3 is TGTGCCAGCAGTTTTCTGAACACTGAAGCTTTCTTT.